This section outlines one T cell receptor beta chain sequence together with its context. What this receptor recognizes is not known. No much larger clonotype is one base removed from it; base qualities were not supplied. Based on the germline V gene (reference sequence), the CDR1 and CDR2 sequences are GTSNPN and SVGIG. The CDR3 measures 15 amino acids from cysteine to phenylalanine. Only the CDR3 DNA is retained, 45 bases long and in frame from the first base. Trimming leaves V shorter by 0 bases and J shorter by 4 bases, with the junction holding 4 bases beyond the gene matches. Using the deep immunoSEQ assay, multiplex PCR amplified TCR CDR3 regions from genomic DNA. Genomic DNA extracted from each cell subset was distributed evenly over all wells of several immunoSEQ 96-well plates, and each plate served as one replicate. Each replicate PCR for sorted subsets received about 0.2 ug genomic DNA, equal to roughly 33,000 T cell genomes. Purified libraries were measured with a Qubit 3.0 fluorometer, size-checked on a Bioanalyzer 2100, and measured again with the KAPA Library Quantification kit. Every immunoSEQ 96-well plate was sequenced on a separate single-read 150-cycle Illumina NextSeq 550 flow cell. The source study handled its data this way. Because the immunoSEQ output included only junctional sequences and no quality scores, the filtering could not be the same as the filtering used for full-length reads. Sequences were annotated with PyIR, a Python wrapper for IgBLAST v1.9, using IMGT germline references to assign V/J genes and CDR3. Reads with weak V/J assignments (E-value above 1e-6), missing CDR3, stop codons, out-of-frame junctions, or ambiguous translated residues were removed. V3J clonotypes were defined as sequences sharing the same inferred V gene, J gene, and CDR3 amino acid sequence. Percentage overlap between repertoires was computed as shared unique clonotypes divided by the size of the smaller repertoire. RTK rarefaction, the Chao1 estimator, and Recon v2.1 estimates of unobserved clonotypes were used to assess repertoire richness. For all TCRbeta clonotypes obtained by the gDNA method from a few donors, generation probabilities were computed with OLGA. Here the immuneACCESS table is served through TCRdb, limited to in-frame sequences with V and J called. Missing clones are a known gap in these copies; in checked studies unresolved V genes cover under half, and the rest lacks a known reason. D and trimming were read from the DNA, whereas the V and J calls and clone size are those reported in that table. This sample gives over 2 million clones in total; roughly 90% of them show up just once. The top ten constitute 0.37% of the sample.

This sample stems from a study of shared clonotypes between healthy human individuals (dated by TCRdb to 2020 to 2021). With regard to the full study: The cohort comprised a couple of women and a few men aged 18 to 49 years. For each donor, CD4 naive and CD4 memory were each given three plates, CD8 naive was given two plates, and CD8 memory was given one plate. Blood TCR repertoires of about five healthy adults were deeply sequenced to estimate repertoire size and the extent of clonotype sharing between individuals. Leukapheresis yielded between about 0.85 and 9.5 billion PBMCs per donor. Libraries were prepared and TCR repertoires were sequenced by different laboratories using diverse techniques, in order to increase sequencing depth and limit assay-specific biases.

The paper as a whole reports these results and caveats: Rarefaction of sorted-subset datasets indicated incomplete sequencing despite the large sequencing depth. Clonotypes shared by all four sorted-subset donors showed higher generation probabilities than non-shared clonotypes. When several donors were compared, the shared fraction of clonotypes was 5% to 6.5% for naive CD4, more than 3% for naive CD8, more than 2% for memory CD4, and less than 0.5% for memory CD8. Naive subsets generally had larger estimated clonotype richness than memory subsets. Because the study included a small number of donors, the genetic and exposure-history diversity represented was limited. Sampling was limited to blood, and TCR repertoires in tissue likely differ from TCR repertoires in blood. Based on pairwise subsampling, the degree of clonotype sharing among donors was expected to be affected by sequencing depth.

Healthy HIV-negative adults with no recently reported acute infections or vaccinations were included as donors. Every donor was a Caucasian adult residing in Nashville, Tennessee, USA. Magnetic negative selection was used to enrich CD4+ T cells, after which naive cells were positively selected on CD45RA and the negative fraction became the memory subset. Blood was collected by leukapheresis, and PBMCs were isolated by Ficoll-Histopaque density gradient centrifugation and then cryopreserved in liquid nitrogen vapor phase. Purity and quantity of every magnetically sorted T cell population were checked by analytical flow cytometry. Genomic DNA was isolated from each sorted fraction and quantified by UV absorbance on a Nanodrop 2000c.

This clonotype was sampled from a man aged 18 to 30 in good health. Some clones in this sample may be carry-over from other donors' samples. The receptor chain draws on TRBV30 and TRBJ2-3, with 10 middle bases fitting TRBD2. Sequencing input: naive CD4+ T cells from PBMCs. The sample's cell subset or site label is to be understood as: CD45RA+ positively selected. The nucleotide sequence is TGTGCCTGGAGTGTACATAGCGGGAGGCCAGATACGCAGTATTTT. This translates into CAWSVHSGRPDTQYF.